This T cell receptor (beta chain) was observed in a study of T cell responses to AZD1222 COVID-19 vaccine. Clones were read by immunoSEQ multiplex PCR, and TCRdb kept only the in-frame ones, dropping some. This sample carries roughly 70,000 clones, roughly 82% of them seen once, and the ten largest clones take 5% to 6%. This CDR3 comprises 12 residues. J gave up 14 bases and V 6 bases, and 10 bases lay outside the gene matches. Germline loops: CDR1 SGHRS, CDR2 YFSETQ. This clone turned up a few times. Source: peripheral blood, taken on day 0 of AZD1222 vaccination. The chain joins TRBV5-1 to TRBJ2-1; TRBD1 matches at 8 bases. The clonotype comes from an adult in good health. This CDR3 is CASISRGQVEFF. Here the CDR3 DNA reads TGCGCCAGCATATCCAGGGGGCAAGTTGAGTTCTTC.